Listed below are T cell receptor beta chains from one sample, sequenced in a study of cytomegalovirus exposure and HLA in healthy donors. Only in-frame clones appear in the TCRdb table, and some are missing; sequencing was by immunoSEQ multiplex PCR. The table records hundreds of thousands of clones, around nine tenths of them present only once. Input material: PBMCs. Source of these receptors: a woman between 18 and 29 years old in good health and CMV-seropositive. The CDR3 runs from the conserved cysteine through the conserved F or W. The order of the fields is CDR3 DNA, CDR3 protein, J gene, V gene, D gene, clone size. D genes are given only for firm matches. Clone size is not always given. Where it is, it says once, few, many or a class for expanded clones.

DNA: TGCGCCAGCAGCTTGGGGGACTCTAACTATGGCTACACCTTC
CDR3: CASSLGDSNYGYTF
J: TRBJ1-2
V: TRBV5-1
D: .
size: .

DNA: TGTGCCAGCAGGCCAGGCAGACTAGCGGGAGGGTTGGTGAGGGACATTCAGTACTTC
CDR3: CASRPGRLAGGLVRDIQYF
J: TRBJ2-4
V: TRBV27
D: TRBD2
size: .

DNA: TGTGCCAGCAGTTGGGGACCCTGGCGGGAGCTGTACAATGAGCAGTTCTTC
CDR3: CASSWGPWRELYNEQFF
J: TRBJ2-1
V: TRBV28
D: TRBD2
size: .

DNA: TGTGCCAGCAGTTTAACCCCCCTGAGGACAGGGCTCTACGAGCAGTACTTC
CDR3: CASSLTPLRTGLYEQYF
J: TRBJ2-7
V: TRBV27
D: TRBD1
size: .

DNA: TGTGCCAGCAGCCCCCTCGGGGGGAGCGATGAGCAGTTCTTC
CDR3: CASSPLGGSDEQFF
J: TRBJ2-1
V: TRBV7-3
D: TRBD2
size: .

DNA: TGCGCCAGCAGCTTGGTCCTTAGCGGGAGTACGTACAATGAGCAGTTCTTC
CDR3: CASSLVLSGSTYNEQFF
J: TRBJ2-1
V: TRBV5-1
D: TRBD2
size: .

DNA: TGTGCCAGCACCCGACCGTTCCAGAGGACTGAAGCTTTCTTT
CDR3: CASTRPFQRTEAFF
J: TRBJ1-1
V: TRBV28
D: .
size: .

DNA: TGTGCCAGCAGTTCTACAGGGGTTGATCAGCCCCAGCATTTT
CDR3: CASSSTGVDQPQHF
J: TRBJ1-5
V: TRBV6-6
D: TRBD1
size: .

DNA: TGTGCCAGCAGCAAGAGACTCACGGACAGGGCTTCCTACGAGCAGTACTTC
CDR3: CASSKRLTDRASYEQYF
J: TRBJ2-7
V: TRBV7-9
D: TRBD1
size: .

DNA: TGTGCCAGCAGTTACTCGAGGAGGGGGGGAGGCGAGCAGTACTTC
CDR3: CASSYSRRGGGEQYF
J: TRBJ2-7
V: TRBV6-5
D: .
size: .

DNA: TGTGCCAGCAGTTTAGCAGGCAGTCACACCGGGGAGCTGTTTTTT
CDR3: CASSLAGSHTGELFF
J: TRBJ2-2
V: TRBV28
D: .
size: many

DNA: TGTGCCAGCAGTCTGGGGACAGGGGCAGGCTATGGCTACACCTTC
CDR3: CASSLGTGAGYGYTF
J: TRBJ1-2
V: TRBV6-5
D: TRBD1
size: once

DNA: TGTGCTAGCGGGGGACAGGGCCTTCGGGAGACCCAGTACTTC
CDR3: CASGGQGLRETQYF
J: TRBJ2-5
V: TRBV7-7
D: .
size: once

DNA: TGTGCCAGCAGCTTAGGTACAGTCTACAATGAGCAGTTCTTC
CDR3: CASSLGTVYNEQFF
J: TRBJ2-1
V: TRBV7-9
D: .
size: .

DNA: TGTGCCACCAGCAGAGCTTGGTCGGGAGAGGAAGAAGATACGCAGTATTTT
CDR3: CATSRAWSGEEEDTQYF
J: TRBJ2-3
V: TRBV15
D: .
size: .

DNA: TGTGCCAGCAGTTACCGACTAGCGGGCTCCTACGAGCAGTACTTC
CDR3: CASSYRLAGSYEQYF
J: TRBJ2-7
V: TRBV6-5
D: TRBD2
size: once

DNA: TGCGCCAGCAGCCAAGGAATACCCGGTTGGACTAGCGGTCGGGGCACCGGGGAGCTGTTTTTT
CDR3: CASSQGIPGWTSGRGTGELFF
J: TRBJ2-2
V: TRBV4-1
D: TRBD2
size: .

DNA: TGTGCCACCAGCAGACCCGACAGGGACGATGAGCAGTTCTTC
CDR3: CATSRPDRDDEQFF
J: TRBJ2-1
V: TRBV15
D: TRBD1
size: .

DNA: TGTGCCAGCAGCTCACCGGGACAGGGGGTTGAAAAACTGTTTTTT
CDR3: CASSSPGQGVEKLFF
J: TRBJ1-4
V: TRBV7-2
D: TRBD1
size: .

DNA: TGTGCCAGCAGTTATGCCAACAGGGGACAGTCGAACACTGAAGCTTTCTTT
CDR3: CASSYANRGQSNTEAFF
J: TRBJ1-1
V: TRBV27
D: TRBD1
size: .

DNA: TGTGCCAGCAGCCGGACAGGGGGGATCAATCAGCCCCAGCATTTT
CDR3: CASSRTGGINQPQHF
J: TRBJ1-5
V: TRBV6-5
D: TRBD1
size: .

DNA: TGCGCCAGCAGCCAAGAAACACGAATGAACACTGAAGCTTTCTTT
CDR3: CASSQETRMNTEAFF
J: TRBJ1-1
V: TRBV4-1
D: .
size: .

DNA: TGTGCCAGCAGTACAAGACAGGGCAGCACAGATACGCAGTATTTT
CDR3: CASSTRQGSTDTQYF
J: TRBJ2-3
V: TRBV6-6
D: TRBD1
size: .